This T cell receptor (beta chain) was documented in a study of T cell responses to AZD1222 COVID-19 vaccine. Study results and caveats: Clonal diversity was possibly underestimated, and white British individuals and females predominated among donors. Reportedly, nearly half of unique spike TCRs recognized epitopes outside B.1.351/B.1.1.7 mutations. Repertoires were obtained solely post-peak T cell response. Once two AZD1222 doses were given, Spike-specific TCR breadth and depth went up.

Comments on this clone: Its antigen is as yet unknown.

TCRdb keeps only in-frame clones here, not all; method: immunoSEQ multiplex PCR. Among about 160,000 clones listed, 91% were seen once. The CDR3 spans 15 residues. V was clipped by 2 bases and J by 9 bases, with 17 bases between them. Germline assignment: CDR1 GTSNPN and CDR2 SVGIG (reference sequence). The specimen comprised peripheral blood, sampled on day 0 of AZD1222 vaccination. The sequence was collected from an adult in good health. The rearrangement uses TRBV30 and TRBJ1-6; no clear D gene. The CDR3 sequence is CAWSRGKNVGSPLHF. CDR3 sequence (DNA): TGTGCCTGGAGTCGGGGAAAAAACGTGGGTTCACCCCTCCACTTT.